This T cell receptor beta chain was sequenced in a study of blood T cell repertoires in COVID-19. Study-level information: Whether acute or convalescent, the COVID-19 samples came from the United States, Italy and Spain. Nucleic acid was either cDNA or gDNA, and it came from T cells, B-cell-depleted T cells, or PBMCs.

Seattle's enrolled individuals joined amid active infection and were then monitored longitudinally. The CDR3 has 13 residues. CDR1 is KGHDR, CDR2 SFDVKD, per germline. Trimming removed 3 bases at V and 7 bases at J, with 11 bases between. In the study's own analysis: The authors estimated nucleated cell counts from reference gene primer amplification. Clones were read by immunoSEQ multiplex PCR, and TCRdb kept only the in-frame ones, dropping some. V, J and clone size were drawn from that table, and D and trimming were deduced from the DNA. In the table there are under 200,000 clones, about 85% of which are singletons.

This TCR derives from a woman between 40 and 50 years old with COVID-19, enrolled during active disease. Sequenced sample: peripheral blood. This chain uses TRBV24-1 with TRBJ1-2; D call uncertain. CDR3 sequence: CATSDGGRGGYTF. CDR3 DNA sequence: TGTGCCACCAGTGATGGCGGGAGAGGTGGCTACACCTTC.